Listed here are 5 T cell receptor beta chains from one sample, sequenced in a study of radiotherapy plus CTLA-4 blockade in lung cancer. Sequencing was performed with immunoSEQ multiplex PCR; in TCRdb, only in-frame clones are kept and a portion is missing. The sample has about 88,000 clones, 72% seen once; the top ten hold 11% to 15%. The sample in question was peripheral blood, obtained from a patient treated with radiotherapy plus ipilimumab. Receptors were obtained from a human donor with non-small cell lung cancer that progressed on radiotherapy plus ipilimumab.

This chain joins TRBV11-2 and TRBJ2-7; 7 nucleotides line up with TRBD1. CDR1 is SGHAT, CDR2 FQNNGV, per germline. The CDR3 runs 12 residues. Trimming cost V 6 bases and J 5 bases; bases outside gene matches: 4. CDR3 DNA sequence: TGTGCCAGCAGTCTTACAGGGGACGAGCAGTACTTC. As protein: CASSLTGDEQYF. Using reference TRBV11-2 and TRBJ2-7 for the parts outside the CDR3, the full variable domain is EAGVAQSPRYKIIEKRQSVAFWCNPISGHATLYWYQQILGQGPKLLIQFQNNGVVDDSQLPKDRFSAERLKGVDSTLKIQPAKLEDSAVYLCASSLTGDEQYFGPGTRLTVT.

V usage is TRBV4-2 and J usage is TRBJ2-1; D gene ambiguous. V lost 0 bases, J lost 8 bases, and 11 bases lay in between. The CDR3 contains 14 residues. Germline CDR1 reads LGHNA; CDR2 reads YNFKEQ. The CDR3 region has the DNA TGTGCCAGCAGCCAAGAAGCCGTTCCGGATGAGCAGTTCTTC. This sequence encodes CASSQEAVPDEQFF.

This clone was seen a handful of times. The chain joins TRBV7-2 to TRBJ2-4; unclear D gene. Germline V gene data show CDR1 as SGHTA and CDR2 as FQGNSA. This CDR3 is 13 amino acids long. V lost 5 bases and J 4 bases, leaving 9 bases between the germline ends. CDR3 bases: TGTGCCAGCAGCGCGTCTGGGAAAAACATTCAGTACTTC. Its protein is CASSASGKNIQYF.

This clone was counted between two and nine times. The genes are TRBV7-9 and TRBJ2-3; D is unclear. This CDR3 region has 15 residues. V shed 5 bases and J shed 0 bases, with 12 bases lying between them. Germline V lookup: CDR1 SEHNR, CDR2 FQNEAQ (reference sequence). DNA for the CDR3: TGTGCCAGCAGCCGTCGGACGGCTAGCACAGATACGCAGTATTTT. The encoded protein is CASSRRTASTDTQYF.

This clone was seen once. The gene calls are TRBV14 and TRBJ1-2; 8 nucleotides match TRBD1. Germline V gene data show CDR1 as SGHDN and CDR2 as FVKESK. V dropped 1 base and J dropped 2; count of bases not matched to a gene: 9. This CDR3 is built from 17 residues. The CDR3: CASSQARQGWSNYGYTF. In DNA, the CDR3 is TGTGCCAGCAGCCAAGCCAGACAGGGGTGGTCCAACTATGGCTACACCTTC.